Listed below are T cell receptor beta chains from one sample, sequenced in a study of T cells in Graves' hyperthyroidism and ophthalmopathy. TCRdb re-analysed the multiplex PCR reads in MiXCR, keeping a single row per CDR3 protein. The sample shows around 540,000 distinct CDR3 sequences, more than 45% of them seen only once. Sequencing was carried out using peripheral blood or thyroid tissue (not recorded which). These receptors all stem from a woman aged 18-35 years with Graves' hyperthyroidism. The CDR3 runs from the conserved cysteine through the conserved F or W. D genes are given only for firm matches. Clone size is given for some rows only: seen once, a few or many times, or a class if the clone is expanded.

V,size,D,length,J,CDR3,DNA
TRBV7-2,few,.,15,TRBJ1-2,CASSLALGGSYGYTF,TGTGCCAGCAGCTTAGCGCTGGGGGGGAGCTATGGCTACACCTTC
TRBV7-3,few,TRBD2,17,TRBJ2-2,CASSQGTSGRHTGELFF,TGCGCCAGCAGCCAAGGGACTAGCGGGAGACATACCGGGGAGCTGTTTTTT
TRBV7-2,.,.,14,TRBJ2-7,CASSQDAGSYEQYF,TGCGCCAGCAGCCAAGACGCCGGCTCCTACGAGCAGTACTTC
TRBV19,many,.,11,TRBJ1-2,CASSIYDGYTF,TGTGCCAGTAGTATTTATGACGGCTACACCTTC
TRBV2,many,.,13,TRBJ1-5,CARGRGSNQPQHF,TGTGCCAGAGGACGAGGGAGCAATCAGCCCCAGCATTTT
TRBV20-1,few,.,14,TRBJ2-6,CSATDGSGANVLTF,TGCAGTGCCACTGACGGCTCTGGGGCCAACGTCCTGACTTTC
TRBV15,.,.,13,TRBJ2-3,CATSRQSTDTQYF,TGTGCCACCAGCAGACAGAGCACAGATACGCAGTATTTT
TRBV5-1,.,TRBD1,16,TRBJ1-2,CASSFGQAKANYGYTF,TGCGCCAGCAGCTTTGGACAGGCCAAAGCTAACTATGGCTACACCTTC
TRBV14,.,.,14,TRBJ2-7,CASSYRVRDYEQYF,TGTGCCAGCAGCTACAGGGTGAGAGACTACGAGCAGTACTTC
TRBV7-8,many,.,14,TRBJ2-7,CASSFTDESYEQYF,TGTGCCAGCAGCTTCACGGACGAATCCTACGAGCAGTACTTC
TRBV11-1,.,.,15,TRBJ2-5,CASTADSLYQETQYF,TGTGCCAGCACCGCCGACAGTCTGTACCAAGAGACCCAGTACTTC
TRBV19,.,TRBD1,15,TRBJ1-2,CASSSDRGANYGYTF,TGTGCCAGTAGCTCCGACAGGGGAGCTAACTATGGCTACACCTTC
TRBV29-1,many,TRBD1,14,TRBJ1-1,CSVEDRDRASEAFF,TGCAGCGTTGAAGACCGGGACAGGGCGTCTGAAGCTTTCTTT
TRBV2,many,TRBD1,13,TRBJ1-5,CASRTGVNQPQHF,TGTGCCAGCAGGACAGGGGTCAATCAGCCCCAGCATTTT
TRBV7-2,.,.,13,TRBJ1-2,CASSLEVFYGYTF,TGTGCCAGCAGCTTAGAGGTATTCTATGGCTACACCTTC
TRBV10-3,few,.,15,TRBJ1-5,CAISEVRGVGQPQHF,TGTGCCATCAGTGAAGTTCGAGGGGTGGGTCAGCCCCAGCATTTT
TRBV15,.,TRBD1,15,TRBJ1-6,CATSRGQGVESPLHF,TGTGCCACCAGCCGAGGACAGGGGGTTGAATCACCCCTCCACTTT
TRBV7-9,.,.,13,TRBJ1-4,CASSLEVDERLFF,TGTGCCAGCAGCTTAGAGGTTGATGAAAGACTGTTTTTT
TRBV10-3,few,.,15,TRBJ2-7,CASSLEQGLFYEQYF,TGTGCCAGCAGCTTGGAACAGGGACTATTCTACGAGCAGTACTTC
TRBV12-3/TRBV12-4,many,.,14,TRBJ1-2,CASSFDPSDYGYTF,TGTGCCAGCAGCTTCGACCCATCGGACTATGGCTACACCTTC
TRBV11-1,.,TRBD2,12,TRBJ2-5,CASGRAGETQYF,TGTGCCAGCGGGAGGGCCGGAGAGACCCAGTACTTC
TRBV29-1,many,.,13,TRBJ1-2,CSVEGSRNYGYTF,TGCAGCGTTGAAGGTAGCCGAAACTATGGCTACACCTTC
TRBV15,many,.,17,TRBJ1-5,CATSRDNAGLSNQPQHF,TGTGCCACCAGCAGAGATAACGCAGGGTTGAGCAATCAGCCCCAGCATTTT
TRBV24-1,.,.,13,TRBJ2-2,CATSDLRTGELFF,TGTGCCACCAGTGATTTGCGGACCGGGGAGCTGTTTTTT
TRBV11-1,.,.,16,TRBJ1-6,CASSLRPEVYNSPLHF,TGTGCCAGCAGCTTACGGCCCGAAGTCTATAATTCACCCCTCCACTTT
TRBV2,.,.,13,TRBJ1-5,CASSFRDTWREHF,TGTGCCAGCAGTTTCCGGGACACATGGCGCGAGCATTTT
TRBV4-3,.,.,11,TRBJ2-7,CASSHSHEQYF,TGCGCCAGCAGCCACTCTCACGAGCAGTACTTC
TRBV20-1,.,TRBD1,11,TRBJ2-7,CSADRAFEQYF,TGCAGTGCCGACAGGGCGTTCGAGCAGTACTTC
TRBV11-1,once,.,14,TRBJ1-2,CASSQELPGYGYTF,TGTGCCAGCAGCCAAGAGCTCCCCGGGTATGGCTACACCTTC